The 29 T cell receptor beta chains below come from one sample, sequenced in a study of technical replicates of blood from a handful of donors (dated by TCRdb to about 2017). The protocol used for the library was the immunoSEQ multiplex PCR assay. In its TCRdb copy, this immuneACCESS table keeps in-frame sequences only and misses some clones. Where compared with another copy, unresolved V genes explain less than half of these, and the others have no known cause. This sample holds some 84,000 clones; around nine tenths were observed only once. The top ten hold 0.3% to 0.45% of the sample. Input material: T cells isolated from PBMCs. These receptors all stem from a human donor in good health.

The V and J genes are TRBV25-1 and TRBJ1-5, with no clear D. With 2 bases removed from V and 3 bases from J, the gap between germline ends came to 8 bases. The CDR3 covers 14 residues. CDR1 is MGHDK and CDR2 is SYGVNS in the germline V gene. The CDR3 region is CASSEVNSNQPQHF. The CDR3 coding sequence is TGTGCCAGCAGTGAAGTAAATTCCAATCAGCCCCAGCATTTT.

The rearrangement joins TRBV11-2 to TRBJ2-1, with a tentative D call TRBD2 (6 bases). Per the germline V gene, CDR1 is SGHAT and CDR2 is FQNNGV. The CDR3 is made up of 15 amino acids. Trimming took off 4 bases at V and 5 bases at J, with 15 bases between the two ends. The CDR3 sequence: CASSYTSPFDNEQFF. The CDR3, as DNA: TGTGCCAGCAGCTACACTAGCCCTTTCGACAATGAGCAGTTCTTC. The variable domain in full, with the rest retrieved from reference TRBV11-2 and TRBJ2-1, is EAGVAQSPRYKIIEKRQSVAFWCNPISGHATLYWYQQILGQGPKLLIQFQNNGVVDDSQLPKDRFSAERLKGVDSTLKIQPAKLEDSAVYLCASSYTSPFDNEQFFGPGTRLTVL.

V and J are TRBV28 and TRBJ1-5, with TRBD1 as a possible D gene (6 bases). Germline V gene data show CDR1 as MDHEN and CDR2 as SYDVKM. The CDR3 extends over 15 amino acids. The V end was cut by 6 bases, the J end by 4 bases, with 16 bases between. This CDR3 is CASRVGPGVNQPQHF. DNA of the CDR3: TGTGCCAGCAGAGTAGGTCCAGGGGTAAATCAGCCCCAGCATTTT. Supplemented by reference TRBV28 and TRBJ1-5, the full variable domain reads DVKVTQSSRYLVKRTGEKVFLECVQDMDHENMFWYRQDPGLGLRLIYFSYDVKMKEKGDIPEGYSVSREKKERFSLILESASTNQTSMYLCASRVGPGVNQPQHFGDGTRLSIL.

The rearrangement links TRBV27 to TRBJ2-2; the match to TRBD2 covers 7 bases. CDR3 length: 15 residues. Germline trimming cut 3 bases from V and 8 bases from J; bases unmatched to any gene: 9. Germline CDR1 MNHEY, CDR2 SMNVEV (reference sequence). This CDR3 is CASSFGGRGAGELFF. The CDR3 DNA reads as TGTGCCAGCAGTTTTGGAGGGAGGGGTGCTGGGGAGCTGTTTTTT.

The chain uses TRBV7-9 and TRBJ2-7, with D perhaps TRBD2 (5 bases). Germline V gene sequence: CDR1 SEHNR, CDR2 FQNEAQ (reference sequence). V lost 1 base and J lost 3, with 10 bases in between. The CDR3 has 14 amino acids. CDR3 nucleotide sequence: TGTGCCAGCAGCTTAGTAGGACGGGACTACGAGCAGTACTTC. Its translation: CASSLVGRDYEQYF. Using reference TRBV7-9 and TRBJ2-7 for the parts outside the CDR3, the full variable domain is DTGVSQNPRHKITKRGQNVTFRCDPISEHNRLYWYRQTLGQGPEFLTYFQNEAQLEKSRLLSDRFSAERPKGSFSTLEIQRTEQGDSAMYLCASSLVGRDYEQYFGPGTRLTVT.

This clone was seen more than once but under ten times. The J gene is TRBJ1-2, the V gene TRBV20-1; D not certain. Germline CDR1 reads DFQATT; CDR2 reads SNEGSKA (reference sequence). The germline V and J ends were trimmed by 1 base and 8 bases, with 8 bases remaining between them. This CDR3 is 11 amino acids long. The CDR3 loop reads CSARAPGGYTF. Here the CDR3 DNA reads TGCAGTGCTAGAGCTCCGGGAGGCTACACCTTC.

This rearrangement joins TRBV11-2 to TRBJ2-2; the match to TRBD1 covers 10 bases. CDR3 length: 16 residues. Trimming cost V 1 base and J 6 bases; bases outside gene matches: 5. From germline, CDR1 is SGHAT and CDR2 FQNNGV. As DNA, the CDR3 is TGTGCCAGCAGCTTAGTAAGGGACAGGGGACCCGGGGAGCTGTTTTTT. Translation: CASSLVRDRGPGELFF.

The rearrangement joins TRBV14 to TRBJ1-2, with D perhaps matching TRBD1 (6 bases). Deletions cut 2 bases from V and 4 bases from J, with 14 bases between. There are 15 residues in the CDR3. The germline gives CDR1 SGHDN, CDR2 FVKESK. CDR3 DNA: TGTGCCAGCAGCCAAAATCTTCAGGGGACCTATGGCTACACCTTC. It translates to CASSQNLQGTYGYTF.

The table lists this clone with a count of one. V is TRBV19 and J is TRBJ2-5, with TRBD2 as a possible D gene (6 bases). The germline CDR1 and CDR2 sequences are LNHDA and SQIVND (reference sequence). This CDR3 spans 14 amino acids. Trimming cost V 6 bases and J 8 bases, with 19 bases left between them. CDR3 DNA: TGTGCCAGTAGAAATTCGGCGGGGAGGAGCACCCAGTACTTC. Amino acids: CASRNSAGRSTQYF. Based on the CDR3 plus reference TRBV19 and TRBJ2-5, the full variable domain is DGGITQSPKYLFRKEGQNVTLSCEQNLNHDAMYWYRQDPGQGLRLIYYSQIVNDFQKGDIAEGYSVSREKKESFPLTVTSAQKNPTAFYLCASRNSAGRSTQYFGPGTRLLVL.

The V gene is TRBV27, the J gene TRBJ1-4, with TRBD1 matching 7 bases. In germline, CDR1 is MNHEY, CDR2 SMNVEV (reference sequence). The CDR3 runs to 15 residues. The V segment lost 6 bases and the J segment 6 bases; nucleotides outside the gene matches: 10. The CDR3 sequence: CASRGARGLDEKLFF. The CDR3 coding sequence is TGTGCCAGCAGAGGGGCTAGGGGGCTCGATGAAAAACTGTTTTTT.

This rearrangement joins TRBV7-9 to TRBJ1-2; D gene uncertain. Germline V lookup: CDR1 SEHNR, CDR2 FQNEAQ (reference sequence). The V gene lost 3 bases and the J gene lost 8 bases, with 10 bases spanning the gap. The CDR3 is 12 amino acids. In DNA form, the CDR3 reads TGTGCCAGCAGCTTTTCCGGGAAGGGCTACACCTTC. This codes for CASSFSGKGYTF. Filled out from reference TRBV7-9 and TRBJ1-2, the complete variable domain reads DTGVSQNPRHKITKRGQNVTFRCDPISEHNRLYWYRQTLGQGPEFLTYFQNEAQLEKSRLLSDRFSAERPKGSFSTLEIQRTEQGDSAMYLCASSFSGKGYTFGSGTRLTVV.

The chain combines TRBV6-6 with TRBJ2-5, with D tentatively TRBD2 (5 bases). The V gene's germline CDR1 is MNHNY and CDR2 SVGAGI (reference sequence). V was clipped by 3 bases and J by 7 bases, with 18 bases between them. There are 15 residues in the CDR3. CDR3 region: CASSYYLVGVLTQYF. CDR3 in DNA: TGTGCCAGCAGTTATTATTTGGTGGGAGTGCTGACCCAGTACTTC.

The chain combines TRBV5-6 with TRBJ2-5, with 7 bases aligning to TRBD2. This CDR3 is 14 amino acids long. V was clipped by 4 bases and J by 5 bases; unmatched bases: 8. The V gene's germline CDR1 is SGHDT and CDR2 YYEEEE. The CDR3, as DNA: TGTGCCAGCAGCCGAAATGAGGGAGGGGAGACCCAGTACTTC. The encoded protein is CASSRNEGGETQYF.

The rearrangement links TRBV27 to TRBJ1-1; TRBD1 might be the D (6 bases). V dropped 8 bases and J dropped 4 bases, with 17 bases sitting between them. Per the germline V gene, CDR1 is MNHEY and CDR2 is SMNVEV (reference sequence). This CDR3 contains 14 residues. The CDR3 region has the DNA TGTGCCAGCGGGGGCAGAGGGGTGAGCACTGAAGCTTTCTTT. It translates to CASGGRGVSTEAFF.

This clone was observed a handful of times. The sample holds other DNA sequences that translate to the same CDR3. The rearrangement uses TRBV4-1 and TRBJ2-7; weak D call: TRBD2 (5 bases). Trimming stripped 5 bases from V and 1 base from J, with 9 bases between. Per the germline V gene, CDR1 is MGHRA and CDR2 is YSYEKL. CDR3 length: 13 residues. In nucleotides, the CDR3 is TGCGCCAGCAGCGTAGGACTGTCCTACGAGCAGTACTTC. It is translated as CASSVGLSYEQYF.

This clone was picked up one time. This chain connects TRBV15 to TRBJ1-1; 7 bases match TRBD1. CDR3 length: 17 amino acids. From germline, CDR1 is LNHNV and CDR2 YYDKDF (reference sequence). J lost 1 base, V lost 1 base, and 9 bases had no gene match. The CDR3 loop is CATSRVPHRTGNTEAFF. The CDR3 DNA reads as TGTGCCACCAGCAGAGTCCCTCACCGGACAGGGAACACTGAAGCTTTCTTT.

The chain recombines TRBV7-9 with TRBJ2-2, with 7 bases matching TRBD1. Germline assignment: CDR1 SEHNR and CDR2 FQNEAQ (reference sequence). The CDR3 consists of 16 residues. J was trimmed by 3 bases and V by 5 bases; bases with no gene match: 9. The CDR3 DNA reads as TGTGCCAGCAGCAATAGGGACAGACCTTACACCGGGGAGCTGTTTTTT. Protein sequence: CASSNRDRPYTGELFF.

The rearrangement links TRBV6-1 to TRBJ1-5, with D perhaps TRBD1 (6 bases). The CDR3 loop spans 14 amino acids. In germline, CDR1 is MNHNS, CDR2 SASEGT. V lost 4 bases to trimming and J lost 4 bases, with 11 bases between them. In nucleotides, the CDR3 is TGTGCCAGCAGTGCCTTGGACAGTAATCAGCCCCAGCATTTT. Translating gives CASSALDSNQPQHF.

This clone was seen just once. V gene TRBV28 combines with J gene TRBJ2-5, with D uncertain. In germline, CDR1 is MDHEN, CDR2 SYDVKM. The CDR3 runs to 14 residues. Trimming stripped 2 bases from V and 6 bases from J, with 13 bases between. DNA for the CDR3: TGTGCCAGCAGTTTACCCCCCCTTCCCCAGACCCAGTACTTC. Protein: CASSLPPLPQTQYF.

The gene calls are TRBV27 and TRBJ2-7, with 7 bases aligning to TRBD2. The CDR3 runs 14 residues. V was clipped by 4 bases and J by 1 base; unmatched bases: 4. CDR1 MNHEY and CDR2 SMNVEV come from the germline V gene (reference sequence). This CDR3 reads CASSWGGRSYEQYF. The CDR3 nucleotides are TGTGCCAGCAGTTGGGGGGGACGATCCTACGAGCAGTACTTC.

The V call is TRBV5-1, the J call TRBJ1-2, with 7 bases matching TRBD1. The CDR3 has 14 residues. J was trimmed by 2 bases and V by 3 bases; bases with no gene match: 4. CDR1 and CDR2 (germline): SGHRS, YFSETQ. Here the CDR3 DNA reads TGCGCCAGCAGCTCCGGGACAGCCAACTATGGCTACACCTTC. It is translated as CASSSGTANYGYTF.

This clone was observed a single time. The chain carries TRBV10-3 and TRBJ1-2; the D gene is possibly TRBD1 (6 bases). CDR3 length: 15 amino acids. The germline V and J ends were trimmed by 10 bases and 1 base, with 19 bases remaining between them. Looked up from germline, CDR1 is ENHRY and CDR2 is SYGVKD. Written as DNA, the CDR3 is TGTGCCAGCCAAATGGGGGCAGGGGATAACTATGGCTACACCTTC. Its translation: CASQMGAGDNYGYTF.

This chain's CDR3 is CASSWTSGSLYEQYF. For the CDR3, the DNA is TGCGCCAGCAGCTGGACTAGCGGGAGTCTCTACGAGCAGTACTTC. This chain uses TRBV5-1 with TRBJ2-7; TRBD2 agrees at 13 bases. The CDR3 totals 15 residues. Germline trimming cut 3 bases from V and 3 bases from J; bases unmatched to any gene: 3. The germline CDR1 and CDR2 sequences are SGHRS and YFSETQ.

This CDR3 is CASGRAGEEQFF. DNA for the CDR3: TGTGCCAGCGGGAGGGCGGGAGAGGAGCAGTTCTTC. The V and J genes are TRBV9 and TRBJ2-1, with 7 positions matching TRBD2. CDR3 length: 12 residues. V lost 7 bases to trimming and J lost 10 bases; unmatched junction nucleotides: 8. Per germline, CDR1 SGDLS and CDR2 YYNGEE.

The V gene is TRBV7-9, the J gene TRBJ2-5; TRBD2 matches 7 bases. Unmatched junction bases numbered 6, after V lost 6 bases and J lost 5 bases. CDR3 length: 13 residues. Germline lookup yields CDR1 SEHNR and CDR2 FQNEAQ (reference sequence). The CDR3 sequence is CASRWRERETQYF. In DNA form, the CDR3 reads TGTGCCAGCAGATGGCGGGAGCGCGAGACCCAGTACTTC. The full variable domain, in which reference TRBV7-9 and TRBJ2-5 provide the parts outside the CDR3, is DTGVSQNPRHKITKRGQNVTFRCDPISEHNRLYWYRQTLGQGPEFLTYFQNEAQLEKSRLLSDRFSAERPKGSFSTLEIQRTEQGDSAMYLCASRWRERETQYFGPGTRLLVL.

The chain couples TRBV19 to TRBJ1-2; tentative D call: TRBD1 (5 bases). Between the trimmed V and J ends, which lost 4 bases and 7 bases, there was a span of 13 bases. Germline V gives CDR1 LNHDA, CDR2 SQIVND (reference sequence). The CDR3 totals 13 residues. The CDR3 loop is CASSSTGLVGYTF. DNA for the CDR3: TGTGCCAGTAGTAGTACAGGTTTAGTTGGCTACACCTTC.

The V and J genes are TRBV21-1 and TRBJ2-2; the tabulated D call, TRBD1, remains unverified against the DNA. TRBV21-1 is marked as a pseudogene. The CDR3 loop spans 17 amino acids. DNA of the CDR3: TGTGCCAGCAGCAAAGCTCGTAGGACAGGGGTCACCGGGGAGCTGTTTTTT. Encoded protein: CASSKARRTGVTGELFF.

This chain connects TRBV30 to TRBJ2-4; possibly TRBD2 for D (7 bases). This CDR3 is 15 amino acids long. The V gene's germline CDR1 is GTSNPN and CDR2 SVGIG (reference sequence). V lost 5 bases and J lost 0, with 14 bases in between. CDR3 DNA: TGTGCCTGGGGGCTCGGGGGGCTAGCCAAAAACATTCAGTACTTC. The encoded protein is CAWGLGGLAKNIQYF.

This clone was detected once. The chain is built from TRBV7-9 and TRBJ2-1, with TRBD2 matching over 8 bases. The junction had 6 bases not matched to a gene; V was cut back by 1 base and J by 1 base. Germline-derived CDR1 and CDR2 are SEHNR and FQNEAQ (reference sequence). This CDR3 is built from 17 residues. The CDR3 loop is CASSLGRGGGSYNEQFF. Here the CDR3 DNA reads TGTGCCAGCAGCTTAGGACGGGGGGGTGGTTCCTACAATGAGCAGTTCTTC.